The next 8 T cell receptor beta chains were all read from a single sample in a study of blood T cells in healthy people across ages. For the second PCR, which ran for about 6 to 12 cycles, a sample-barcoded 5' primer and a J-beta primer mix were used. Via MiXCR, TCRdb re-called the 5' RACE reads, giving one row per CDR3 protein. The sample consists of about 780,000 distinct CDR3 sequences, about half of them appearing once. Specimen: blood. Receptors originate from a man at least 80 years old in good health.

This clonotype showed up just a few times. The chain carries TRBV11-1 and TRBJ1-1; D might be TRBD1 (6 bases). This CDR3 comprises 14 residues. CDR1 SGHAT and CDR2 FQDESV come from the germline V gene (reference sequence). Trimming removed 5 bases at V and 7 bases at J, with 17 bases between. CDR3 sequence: CASSTGDRLDEAFF. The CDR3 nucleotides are TGTGCCAGCAGCACTGGCGACAGGCTAGATGAAGCTTTCTTT.

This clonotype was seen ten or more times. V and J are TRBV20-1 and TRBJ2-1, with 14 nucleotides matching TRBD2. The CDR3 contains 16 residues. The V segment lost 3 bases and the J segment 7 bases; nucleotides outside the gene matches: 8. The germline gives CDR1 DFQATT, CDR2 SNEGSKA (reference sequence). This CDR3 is CSARVTSGRARNEQFF. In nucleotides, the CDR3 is TGCAGTGCTAGGGTGACTAGCGGGAGGGCCAGGAATGAGCAGTTCTTC.

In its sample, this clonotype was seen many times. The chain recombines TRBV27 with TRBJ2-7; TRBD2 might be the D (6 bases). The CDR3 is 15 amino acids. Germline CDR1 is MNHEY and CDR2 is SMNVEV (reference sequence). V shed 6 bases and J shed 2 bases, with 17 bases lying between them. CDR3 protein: CASSLSGQGAYEQYF. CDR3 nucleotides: TGTGCCAGCAGCTTGAGCGGGCAAGGGGCCTACGAGCAGTACTTC.

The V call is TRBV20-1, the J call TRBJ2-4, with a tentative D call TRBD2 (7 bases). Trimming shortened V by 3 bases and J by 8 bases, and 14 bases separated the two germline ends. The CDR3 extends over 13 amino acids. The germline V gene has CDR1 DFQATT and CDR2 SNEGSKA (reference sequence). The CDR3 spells CSASYRGGDIQYF. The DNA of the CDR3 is TGCAGTGCTAGCTATAGGGGGGGGGACATTCAGTACTTC.

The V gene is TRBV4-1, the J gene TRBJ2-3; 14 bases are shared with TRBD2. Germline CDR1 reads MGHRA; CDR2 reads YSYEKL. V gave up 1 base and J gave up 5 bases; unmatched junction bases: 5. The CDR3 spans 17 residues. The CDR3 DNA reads TGCGCCAGCAGCCAAGGTTCGACTAGCGGGGGGGTAGATACGCAGTATTTT. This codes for CASSQGSTSGGVDTQYF.

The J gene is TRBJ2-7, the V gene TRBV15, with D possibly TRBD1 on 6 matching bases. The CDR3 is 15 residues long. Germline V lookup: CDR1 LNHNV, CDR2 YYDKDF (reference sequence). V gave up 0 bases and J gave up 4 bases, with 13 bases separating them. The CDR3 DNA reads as TGTGCCACCAGCAGAGAGTATCGACAGGTTTACGAGCAGTACTTC. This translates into CATSREYRQVYEQYF.

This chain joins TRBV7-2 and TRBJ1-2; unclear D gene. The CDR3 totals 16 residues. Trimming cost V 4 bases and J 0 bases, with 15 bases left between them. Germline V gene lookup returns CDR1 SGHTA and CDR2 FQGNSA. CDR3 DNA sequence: TGTGCCAGCAGCTCCACCCGACGGGCTACTAACTATGGCTACACCTTC. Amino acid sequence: CASSSTRRATNYGYTF.

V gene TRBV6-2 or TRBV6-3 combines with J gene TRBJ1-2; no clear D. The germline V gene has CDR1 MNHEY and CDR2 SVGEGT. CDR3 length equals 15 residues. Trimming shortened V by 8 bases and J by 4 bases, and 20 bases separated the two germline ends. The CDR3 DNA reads TGTGCCAGCGAGTTAGAACCCCGACTGCGCTATGGCTACACCTTC. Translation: CASELEPRLRYGYTF.